The source of this TCR beta chain is a study of blood T cell repertoires in COVID-19. Turning to the study itself: Sites across the United States, Italy and Spain contributed samples from acute and convalescent COVID-19. T cells, B-cell-depleted T cells, or PBMCs supplied cDNA or gDNA.

CDR3 length equals 13 residues. The V gene end was trimmed by 3 bases and the J gene end by 8 bases; junction bases not matched to a gene: 5. Germline lookup yields CDR1 MGHDK and CDR2 SYGVNS. As originally analysed: From reference gene primer amplification, estimates of nucleated cell counts were derived. Some clones are missing from TCRdb's copy, which holds only in-frame ones; the method was immunoSEQ multiplex PCR. The V and J calls and the clone size are those of that table, but D and trimming were determined from the DNA. The sample holds over 55,000 clones, 87% seen once. The clonotype originates from a man aged 50 to 60 with active COVID-19. Specimen: peripheral blood. The genes are TRBV25-1 and TRBJ1-2, with 8 bases matching TRBD1. Here the CDR3 DNA reads TGTGCCAGCAGTGAGCCCGACAGGGGCGGCTACACCTTC. It specifies CASSEPDRGGYTF.